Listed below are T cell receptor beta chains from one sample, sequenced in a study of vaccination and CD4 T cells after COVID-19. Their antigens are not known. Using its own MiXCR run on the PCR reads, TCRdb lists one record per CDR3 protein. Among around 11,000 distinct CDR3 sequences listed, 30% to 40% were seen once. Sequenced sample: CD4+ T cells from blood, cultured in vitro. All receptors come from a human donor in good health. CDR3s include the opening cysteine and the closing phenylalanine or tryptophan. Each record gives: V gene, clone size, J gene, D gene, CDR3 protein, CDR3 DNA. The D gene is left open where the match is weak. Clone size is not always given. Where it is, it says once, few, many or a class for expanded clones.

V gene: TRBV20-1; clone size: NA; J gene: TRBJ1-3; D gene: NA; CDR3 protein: CSARAGGTGNAIYF; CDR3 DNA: TGCAGTGCTAGAGCGGGAGGGACCGGAAACGCCATATATTTT
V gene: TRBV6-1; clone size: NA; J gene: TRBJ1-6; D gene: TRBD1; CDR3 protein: CASRLGTGGAGAYNSSLHF; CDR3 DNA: TGTGCCAGCAGACTCGGGACAGGGGGCGCAGGCGCCTATAATTCATCCCTCCACTTT
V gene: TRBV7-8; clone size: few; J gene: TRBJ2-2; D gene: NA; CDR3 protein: CASSLAWGTGELFF; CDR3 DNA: TGTGCCAGCAGCTTAGCATGGGGCACCGGGGAGCTGTTTTTT
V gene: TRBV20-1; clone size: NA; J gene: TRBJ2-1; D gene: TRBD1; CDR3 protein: CSARRKAGGVGSYNEQFF; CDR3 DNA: TGCAGTGCTAGACGGAAAGCAGGGGGCGTGGGGTCCTACAATGAGCAGTTCTTC
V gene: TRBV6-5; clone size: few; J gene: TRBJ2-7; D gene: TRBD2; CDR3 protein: CASSYRTSGNPYEQYF; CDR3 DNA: TGTGCCAGCAGTTACAGGACTAGCGGGAACCCCTACGAGCAGTACTTC
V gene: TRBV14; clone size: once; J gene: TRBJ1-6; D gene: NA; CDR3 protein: CASSQDLGYSPLHF; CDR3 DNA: TGTGCCAGCAGCCAAGATCTCGGATATTCACCCCTCCACTTT
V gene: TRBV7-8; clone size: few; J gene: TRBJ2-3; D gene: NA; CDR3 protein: CASSLVIQDTQYF; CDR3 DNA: TGTGCCAGCAGCTTAGTCATACAAGATACGCAGTATTTT
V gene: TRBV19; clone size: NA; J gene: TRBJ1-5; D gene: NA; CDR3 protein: CASSTPGDYNQPQHF; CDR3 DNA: TGTGCCAGTAGTACCCCAGGGGACTACAATCAGCCCCAGCATTTT
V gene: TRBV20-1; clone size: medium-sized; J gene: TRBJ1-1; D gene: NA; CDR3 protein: CSASEGRESSEAFF; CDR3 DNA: TGCAGTGCTAGCGAGGGCAGGGAATCCAGTGAAGCTTTCTTT
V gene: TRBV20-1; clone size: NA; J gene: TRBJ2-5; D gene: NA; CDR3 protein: CSASSVGIGTQYF; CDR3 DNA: TGCAGTGCTAGTTCCGTAGGGATAGGGACCCAGTACTTC
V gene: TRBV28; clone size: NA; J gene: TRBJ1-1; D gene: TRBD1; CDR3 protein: CASSDVTGDGTEAFF; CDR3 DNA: TGTGCCAGCAGTGACGTGACAGGGGATGGAACTGAAGCTTTCTTT
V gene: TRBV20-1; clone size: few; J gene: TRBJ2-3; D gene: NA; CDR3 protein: CSAWGTARTDTQYF; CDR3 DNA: TGCAGTGCCTGGGGTACGGCTCGCACAGATACGCAGTATTTT
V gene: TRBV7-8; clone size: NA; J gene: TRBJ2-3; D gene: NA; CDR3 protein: CASSLEGFTDTQYF; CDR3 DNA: TGTGCCAGCAGCTTAGAAGGCTTCACAGATACGCAGTATTTT
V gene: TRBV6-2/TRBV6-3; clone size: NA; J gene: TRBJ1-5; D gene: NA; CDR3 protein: CASSYTAEEQPQHF; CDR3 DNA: TGTGCCAGCAGTTATACAGCGGAGGAACAGCCCCAGCATTTT
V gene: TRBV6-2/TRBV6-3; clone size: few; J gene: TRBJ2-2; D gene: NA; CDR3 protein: CASTDNTGELFF; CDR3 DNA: TGTGCCAGCACCGACAACACCGGGGAGCTGTTTTTT
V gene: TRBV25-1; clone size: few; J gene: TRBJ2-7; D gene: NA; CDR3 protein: CASSELANSEQYF; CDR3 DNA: TGTGCCAGCAGTGAATTGGCTAATTCAGAGCAGTACTTC
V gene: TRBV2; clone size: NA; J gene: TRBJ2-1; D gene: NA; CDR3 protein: CASSVPRSGPYYNEQFF; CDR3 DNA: TGTGCCAGCAGTGTTCCGCGAAGCGGCCCCTACTACAATGAGCAGTTCTTC
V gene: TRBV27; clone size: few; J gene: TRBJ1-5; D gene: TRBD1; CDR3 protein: CASSGRLGTGALNQPQHF; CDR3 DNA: TGTGCCAGCAGTGGCCGGCTTGGGACAGGAGCACTTAATCAGCCCCAGCATTTT
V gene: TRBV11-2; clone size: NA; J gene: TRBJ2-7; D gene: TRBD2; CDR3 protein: CASSLWTSASYEQYF; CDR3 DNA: TGTGCCAGCAGCTTATGGACTAGCGCCTCCTACGAGCAGTACTTC
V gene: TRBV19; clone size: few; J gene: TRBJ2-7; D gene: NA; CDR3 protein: CASSPKTYEQYF; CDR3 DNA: TGTGCCAGTAGCCCAAAGACCTACGAGCAGTACTTC
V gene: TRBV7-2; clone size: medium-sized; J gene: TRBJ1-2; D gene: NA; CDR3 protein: CASSLAHRASGGYTF; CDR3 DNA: TGTGCCAGCAGCCTGGCCCACAGGGCGTCCGGTGGCTACACCTTC
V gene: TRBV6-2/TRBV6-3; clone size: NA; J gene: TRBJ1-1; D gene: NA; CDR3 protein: CASNQGNTEAFF; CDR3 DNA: TGTGCCAGCAATCAGGGGAACACTGAAGCTTTCTTT
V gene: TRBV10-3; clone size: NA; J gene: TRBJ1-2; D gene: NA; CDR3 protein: CAISESIPTGSYGYTF; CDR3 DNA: TGTGCCATCAGTGAGTCGATTCCGACAGGATCCTATGGCTACACCTTC
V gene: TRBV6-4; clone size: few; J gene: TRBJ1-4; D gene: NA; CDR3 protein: CASSEPRAESTAKVFF; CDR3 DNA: TGTGCCAGCAGTGAACCCCGGGCCGAAAGCACCGCAAAAGTGTTTTTT
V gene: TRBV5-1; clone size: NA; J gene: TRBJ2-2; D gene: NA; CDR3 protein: CASTSDLGYTGELFF; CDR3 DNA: TGCGCCAGCACCTCCGATTTGGGGTACACCGGGGAGCTGTTTTTT
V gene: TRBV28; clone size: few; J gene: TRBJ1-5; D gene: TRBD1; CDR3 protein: CANQGAGNQPQHF; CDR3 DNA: TGTGCCAACCAGGGGGCTGGCAATCAGCCCCAGCATTTT
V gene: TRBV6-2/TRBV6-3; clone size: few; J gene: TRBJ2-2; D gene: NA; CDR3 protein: CASTVRTGELFF; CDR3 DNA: TGTGCCAGCACCGTGAGAACCGGGGAGCTGTTTTTT
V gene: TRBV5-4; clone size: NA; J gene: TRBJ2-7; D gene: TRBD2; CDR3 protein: CASSLAGSGRAEQYF; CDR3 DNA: TGTGCCAGCAGCTTGGCCGGTAGCGGGAGGGCCGAGCAGTACTTC
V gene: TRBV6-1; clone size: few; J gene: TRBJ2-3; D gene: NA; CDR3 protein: CASSEGVFGPATDTQYF; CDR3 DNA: TGTGCCAGCAGTGAAGGGGTTTTCGGACCCGCCACAGATACGCAGTATTTT
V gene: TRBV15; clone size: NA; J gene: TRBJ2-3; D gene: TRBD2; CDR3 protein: CATSSFRAGARLPRDTQYF; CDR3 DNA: TGTGCCACCAGCAGCTTCCGGGCGGGAGCCCGCCTGCCAAGGGATACGCAGTATTTT
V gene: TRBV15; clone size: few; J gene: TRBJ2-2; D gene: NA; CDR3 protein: CATSRDIEGAGELFF; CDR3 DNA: TGTGCCACCAGCAGAGATATAGAGGGCGCCGGGGAGCTGTTTTTT
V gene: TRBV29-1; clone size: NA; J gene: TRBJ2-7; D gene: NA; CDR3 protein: CSVDRGYEQYF; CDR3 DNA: TGCAGCGTTGACAGGGGCTACGAGCAGTACTTC
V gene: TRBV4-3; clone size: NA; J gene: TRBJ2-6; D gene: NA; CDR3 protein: CASSQGVSSLSGANVLTF; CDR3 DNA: TGCGCCAGCAGCCAAGGCGTGAGTAGCTTATCTGGGGCCAACGTCCTGACTTTC
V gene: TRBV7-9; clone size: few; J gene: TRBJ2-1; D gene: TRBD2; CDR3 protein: CASSLDRLAAYNEQFF; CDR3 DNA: TGTGCCAGCAGCTTAGATAGGCTAGCGGCCTACAATGAGCAGTTCTTC
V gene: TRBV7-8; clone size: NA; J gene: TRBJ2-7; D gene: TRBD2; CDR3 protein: CASSTGLTGRTYEQYF; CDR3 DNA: TGTGCCAGCAGCACGGGTCTGACCGGGAGGACCTACGAGCAGTACTTC
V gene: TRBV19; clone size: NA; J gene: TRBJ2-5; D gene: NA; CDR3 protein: CASSIRPGPKETQYF; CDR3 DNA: TGTGCCAGTAGTATTCGGCCAGGGCCCAAAGAGACCCAGTACTTC
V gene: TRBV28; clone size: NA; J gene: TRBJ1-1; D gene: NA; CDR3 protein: CASSLRGRLNTEAFF; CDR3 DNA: TGTGCCAGCAGTTTAAGGGGACGGCTGAACACTGAAGCTTTCTTT
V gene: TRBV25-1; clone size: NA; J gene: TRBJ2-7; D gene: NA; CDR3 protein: CASSTSGASYEQYF; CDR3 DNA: TGTGCCAGCAGTACCAGCGGAGCCTCCTACGAGCAGTACTTC
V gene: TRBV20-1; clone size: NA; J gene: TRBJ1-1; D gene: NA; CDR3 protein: CSARDYRSDEAFF; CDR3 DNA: TGCAGTGCTAGAGATTACAGGTCGGATGAAGCTTTCTTT
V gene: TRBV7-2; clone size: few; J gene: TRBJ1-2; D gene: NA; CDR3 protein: CASTQLGGQGQGYTF; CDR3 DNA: TGTGCCAGCACCCAATTGGGGGGTCAGGGTCAAGGCTACACCTTC
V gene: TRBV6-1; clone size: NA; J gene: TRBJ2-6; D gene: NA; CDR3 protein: CASTLSGANVLTF; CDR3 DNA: TGTGCCAGCACCCTTTCCGGGGCCAACGTCCTGACTTTC
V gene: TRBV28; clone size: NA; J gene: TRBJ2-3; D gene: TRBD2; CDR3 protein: CASSAYGTTSTDTQYF; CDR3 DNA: TGTGCCAGCAGTGCATACGGGACTACTAGCACAGATACGCAGTATTTT
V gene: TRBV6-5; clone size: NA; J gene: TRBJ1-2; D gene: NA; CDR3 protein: CASSYGPSANYGYTF; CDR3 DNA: TGTGCCAGCAGTTACGGACCTTCCGCTAACTATGGCTACACCTTC
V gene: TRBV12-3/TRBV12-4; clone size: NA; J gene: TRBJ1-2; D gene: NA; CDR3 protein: CASSPSDGYGYTF; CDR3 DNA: TGTGCCAGCAGTCCATCGGACGGATATGGCTACACCTTC
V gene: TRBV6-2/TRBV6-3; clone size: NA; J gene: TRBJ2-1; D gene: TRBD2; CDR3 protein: CASTVSGSPYNEQFF; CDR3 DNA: TGTGCCAGCACCGTTAGCGGGAGTCCCTACAATGAGCAGTTCTTC
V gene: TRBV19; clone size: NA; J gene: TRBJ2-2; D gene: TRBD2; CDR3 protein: CASKGTSGRTGGELFF; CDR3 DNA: TGTGCCAGTAAGGGGACTAGCGGGAGGACGGGCGGGGAGCTGTTTTTT
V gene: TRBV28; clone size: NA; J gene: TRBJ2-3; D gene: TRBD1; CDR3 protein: CASSSTGETDTQYF; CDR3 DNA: TGTGCCAGCAGTTCCACAGGGGAGACAGATACGCAGTATTTT
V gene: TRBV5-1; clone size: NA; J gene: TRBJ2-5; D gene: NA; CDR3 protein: CASSLVGGAVQETQYF; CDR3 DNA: TGCGCCAGCAGCTTGGTTGGGGGAGCGGTTCAAGAGACCCAGTACTTC
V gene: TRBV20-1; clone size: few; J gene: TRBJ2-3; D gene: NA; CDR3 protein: CSAGSSTDTQYF; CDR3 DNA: TGCAGTGCAGGGTCTAGCACAGATACGCAGTATTTT